The rows below give T cell receptor beta chains drawn from one sample of a study of shared clonotypes between healthy human individuals. Assay: immunoSEQ multiplex PCR; the TCRdb copy retains only in-frame clones and omits some. The data hold about 2.4 million clones, with roughly 93% observed a single time. Material: naive CD4+ T cells from PBMCs. These receptors originate from a man younger than 35 in good health. Some clones in this sample may be carry-over from other donors' samples. CDR3s include the opening cysteine and the closing phenylalanine or tryptophan. D genes are given only for firm matches. Where a row states a size, it is once, few, many or the class of an expanded clone; other rows omit it.

V gene: TRBV4-1
clone size: .
D gene: TRBD1
J gene: TRBJ2-1
CDR3 DNA: TGCGCCAGCAGCCAAACCGGGACAGGAACGTACAATGAGCAGTTCTTC
CDR3 protein: CASSQTGTGTYNEQFF

V gene: TRBV28
clone size: .
D gene: .
J gene: TRBJ2-5
CDR3 DNA: TGTGCCAGCAGTCCCGGACTAACCCAAGAGACCCAGTACTTC
CDR3 protein: CASSPGLTQETQYF

V gene: TRBV6-6
clone size: .
D gene: .
J gene: TRBJ2-3
CDR3 DNA: TGTGCCAGCAGTTACCCGGGGCAGCAGGATACGCAGTATTTT
CDR3 protein: CASSYPGQQDTQYF

V gene: TRBV7-9
clone size: .
D gene: .
J gene: TRBJ2-5
CDR3 DNA: TGTGCCAGCAGCAGAAACGATTTGGCGGAGACCCAGTACTTC
CDR3 protein: CASSRNDLAETQYF

V gene: TRBV28
clone size: .
D gene: .
J gene: TRBJ1-1
CDR3 DNA: TGTGCCAGCAGTATGGCTTGGGGCCGCCGGGGCGGGAGCACTGAAGCTTTCTTT
CDR3 protein: CASSMAWGRRGGSTEAFF

V gene: TRBV5-5
clone size: .
D gene: .
J gene: TRBJ1-2
CDR3 DNA: TGTGCCAGCAGCTTGGCCACGGCCAAAGACTATGGCTACACCTTC
CDR3 protein: CASSLATAKDYGYTF

V gene: TRBV11-2
clone size: .
D gene: .
J gene: TRBJ2-2
CDR3 DNA: TGTGCCAGCAGCTTCTCCGGGTCGAACACCGGGGAGCTGTTTTTT
CDR3 protein: CASSFSGSNTGELFF

V gene: TRBV30
clone size: .
D gene: TRBD2
J gene: TRBJ2-5
CDR3 DNA: TGTGCCTGGAGAGCAAGACTAGCGGGACCCCAAGAGACCCAGTACTTC
CDR3 protein: CAWRARLAGPQETQYF

V gene: TRBV18
clone size: .
D gene: .
J gene: TRBJ2-7
CDR3 DNA: TGTGCCAGCTCACCTCAAAAATCCTACGAGCAGTACTTC
CDR3 protein: CASSPQKSYEQYF

V gene: TRBV28
clone size: .
D gene: .
J gene: TRBJ2-7
CDR3 DNA: TGTGCCAGCAGTTTTAGGACCTACGAGCAGTACTTC
CDR3 protein: CASSFRTYEQYF

V gene: TRBV4-1
clone size: once
D gene: TRBD2
J gene: TRBJ2-1
CDR3 DNA: TGCGCCAGCAGCCAGGACTTCCTAGCGGGAGGTCCCTCGGGGTGGCAGTTCTTC
CDR3 protein: CASSQDFLAGGPSGWQFF

V gene: TRBV4-1
clone size: .
D gene: .
J gene: TRBJ2-7
CDR3 DNA: TGCGCCAGCAGCCAGACCGTCAGGGCGGGCGAGCAGTACTTC
CDR3 protein: CASSQTVRAGEQYF

V gene: TRBV10-3
clone size: .
D gene: .
J gene: TRBJ2-1
CDR3 DNA: TGTGCCATCAGTGGGGTCAGCTACAATGAGCAGTTCTTC
CDR3 protein: CAISGVSYNEQFF

V gene: TRBV5-1
clone size: .
D gene: TRBD2
J gene: TRBJ2-3
CDR3 DNA: TGCGCCAGCAGCTCATGGACTAGCGGCCCCACAGATACGCAGTATTTT
CDR3 protein: CASSSWTSGPTDTQYF

V gene: TRBV2
clone size: .
D gene: TRBD1
J gene: TRBJ1-4
CDR3 DNA: TGTGCCAGCAGTGGGCTGGGACAGTTTTTAGAAAAACTGTTTTTT
CDR3 protein: CASSGLGQFLEKLFF

V gene: TRBV5-1
clone size: .
D gene: TRBD2
J gene: TRBJ2-7
CDR3 DNA: TGCGCCAGCAGCTTGGTCCCCAGCGGGAGTTCGGGCGAGCAGTACTTC
CDR3 protein: CASSLVPSGSSGEQYF

V gene: TRBV28
clone size: .
D gene: .
J gene: TRBJ1-2
CDR3 DNA: TGTGCCAGCAGGCGGGACGGGTTGAACTATGGCTACACCTTC
CDR3 protein: CASRRDGLNYGYTF

V gene: TRBV30
clone size: once
D gene: .
J gene: TRBJ2-3
CDR3 DNA: TGTGCCTGGAGTGCTGCGTCCGGCACAGATACGCAGTATTTT
CDR3 protein: CAWSAASGTDTQYF

V gene: TRBV5-1
clone size: .
D gene: .
J gene: TRBJ2-7
CDR3 DNA: TGCGCCAGCAACCTAGCAGGGACCTACGAGCAGTACTTC
CDR3 protein: CASNLAGTYEQYF

V gene: TRBV28
clone size: .
D gene: .
J gene: TRBJ2-5
CDR3 DNA: TGTGCCAGCAGTTCTTCAGTAGCCCATAGGACCCAGTACTTC
CDR3 protein: CASSSSVAHRTQYF

V gene: TRBV7-9
clone size: .
D gene: .
J gene: TRBJ2-3
CDR3 DNA: TGTGCCAGCAGCCCGACAGAATACACAGATACGCAGTATTTT
CDR3 protein: CASSPTEYTDTQYF

V gene: TRBV5-1
clone size: .
D gene: .
J gene: TRBJ1-2
CDR3 DNA: TGCGCCAGCAGCCCCGTGGTTGGAAATGGCTACACCTTC
CDR3 protein: CASSPVVGNGYTF

V gene: TRBV15
clone size: .
D gene: .
J gene: TRBJ1-4
CDR3 DNA: TGTGCCACCACCCCAAAATATGGGGGGCAGACTGAAAAACTGTTTTTT
CDR3 protein: CATTPKYGGQTEKLFF

V gene: TRBV11-2
clone size: .
D gene: .
J gene: TRBJ2-1
CDR3 DNA: TGTGCCAGCAGCTTAGGCCGTGCTCGAGATACTGAGCAGTTCTTC
CDR3 protein: CASSLGRARDTEQFF

V gene: TRBV4-1
clone size: once
D gene: .
J gene: TRBJ2-7
CDR3 DNA: TGCGCCAGCAGCCAAGATTACGGGGTGCGGGGCGAGCAGTACTTC
CDR3 protein: CASSQDYGVRGEQYF

V gene: TRBV18
clone size: .
D gene: TRBD1
J gene: TRBJ1-4
CDR3 DNA: TGTGCCAGCTCACAGACAGGGGGAGACGAAAAACTGTTTTTT
CDR3 protein: CASSQTGGDEKLFF

V gene: TRBV6-1
clone size: .
D gene: .
J gene: TRBJ2-5
CDR3 DNA: TGTGCCAGCAGTGAAGGACTGTTCGGCGAGACCCAGTACTTC
CDR3 protein: CASSEGLFGETQYF

V gene: TRBV21-1
clone size: .
D gene: .
J gene: TRBJ2-7
CDR3 DNA: TGTGCCAGCAGCAAAGACGAGCAGATCTACGAGCAGTACTTC
CDR3 protein: CASSKDEQIYEQYF

V gene: TRBV6-5
clone size: .
D gene: TRBD1
J gene: TRBJ2-2
CDR3 DNA: TGTGCCAGCAGTTACTCCCGGACAGGGACCACCGGGGAGCTGTTTTTT
CDR3 protein: CASSYSRTGTTGELFF

V gene: TRBV5-8
clone size: .
D gene: .
J gene: TRBJ2-7
CDR3 DNA: TGTGCCAGCAGCCCGTTCGAGCAGTACTTC
CDR3 protein: CASSPFEQYF

V gene: TRBV15
clone size: .
D gene: .
J gene: TRBJ2-4
CDR3 DNA: TGTGCCACCAGCAGAGAGACCGTTCTAGCCAAAAACATTCAGTACTTC
CDR3 protein: CATSRETVLAKNIQYF

V gene: TRBV6-6
clone size: once
D gene: .
J gene: TRBJ1-4
CDR3 DNA: TGTGCCAGCAGTTCCCCCCTCGGACAACTTAATGAAAAACTGTTTTTT
CDR3 protein: CASSSPLGQLNEKLFF

V gene: TRBV7-2
clone size: .
D gene: .
J gene: TRBJ2-7
CDR3 DNA: TGTGCCAGCAGCTCACGGGACTGGCCCTACGAGCAGTACTTC
CDR3 protein: CASSSRDWPYEQYF

V gene: TRBV5-1
clone size: .
D gene: TRBD1
J gene: TRBJ1-1
CDR3 DNA: TGCGCCAGCAGCCTAGAGGGACAGATCCCCGGCGCTTTCTTT
CDR3 protein: CASSLEGQIPGAFF

V gene: TRBV29-1
clone size: .
D gene: TRBD2
J gene: TRBJ2-1
CDR3 DNA: TGCAGCGTTGAAGAGCCGTTAGCGGGGACCTACAATGAGCAGTTCTTC
CDR3 protein: CSVEEPLAGTYNEQFF